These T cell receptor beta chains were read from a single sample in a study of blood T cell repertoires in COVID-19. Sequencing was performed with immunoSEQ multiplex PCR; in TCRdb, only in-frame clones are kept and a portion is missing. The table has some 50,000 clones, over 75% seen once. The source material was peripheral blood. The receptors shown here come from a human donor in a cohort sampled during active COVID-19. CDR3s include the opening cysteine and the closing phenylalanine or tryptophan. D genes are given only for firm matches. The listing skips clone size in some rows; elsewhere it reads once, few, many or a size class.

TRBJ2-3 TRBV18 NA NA CASSPSGDSSTDTQYF TGTGCCAGCTCACCCTCGGGGGATTCTAGCACAGATACGCAGTATTTT
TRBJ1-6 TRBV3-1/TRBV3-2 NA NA CAGGGKNSPLHF TGTGCCGGCGGGGGGAAAAATTCACCCCTCCACTTT
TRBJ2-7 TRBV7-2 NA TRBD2 CASSASGGAWEQYF TGTGCCAGCAGCGCTAGCGGGGGGGCTTGGGAGCAGTACTTC
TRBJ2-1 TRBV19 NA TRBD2 CASSMYTSGHNEQFF TGTGCCAGTAGTATGTATACTAGCGGACACAATGAGCAGTTCTTC
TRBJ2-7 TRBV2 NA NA CASKQQRYEQYF TGTGCCAGCAAACAGCAAAGGTACGAGCAGTACTTC
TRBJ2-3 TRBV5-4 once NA CASSLNPADTDTQYF TGTGCCAGCAGCTTGAATCCAGCGGACACAGATACGCAGTATTTT
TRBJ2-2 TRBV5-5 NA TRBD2 CASSPRGANTGELFF TGTGCCAGCAGCCCGCGGGGGGCGAACACCGGGGAGCTGTTTTTT
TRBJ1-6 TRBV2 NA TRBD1 CASTLGQGSNSPLHF TGTGCCAGCACCTTAGGACAGGGATCTAATTCACCCCTCCACTTT
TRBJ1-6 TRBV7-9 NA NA CASSSTGISSPLHF TGTGCCAGCAGCTCTACAGGGATTAGTTCACCCCTCCACTTT
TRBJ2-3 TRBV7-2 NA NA CASSPNKLSTDTQYF TGTGCCAGCAGCCCAAATAAACTCTCCACAGATACGCAGTATTTT
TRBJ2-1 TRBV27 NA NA CASSSLISYNEQFF TGTGCCAGCAGTTCCTTAATCTCCTACAATGAGCAGTTCTTC
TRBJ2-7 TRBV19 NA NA CARRDRMGYEQYF TGTGCCAGGAGAGACAGAATGGGCTACGAGCAGTACTTC
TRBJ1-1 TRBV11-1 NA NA CASSFPGATEAFF TGTGCCAGCAGCTTCCCAGGGGCCACTGAAGCTTTCTTT
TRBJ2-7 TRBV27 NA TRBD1 CASIPGTGPYEQYF TGTGCCAGCATACCCGGGACAGGGCCTTACGAGCAGTACTTC
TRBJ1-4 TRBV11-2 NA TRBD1 CASRPSPGQYEKLFF TGTGCCAGCAGACCATCACCGGGACAGTACGAAAAACTGTTTTTT
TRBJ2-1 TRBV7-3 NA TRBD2 CASSLKSGGPTNEQFF TGTGCCAGCAGCTTAAAATCGGGAGGGCCTACCAATGAGCAGTTCTTC
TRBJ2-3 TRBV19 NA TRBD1 CASEQGVGTDTQYF TGTGCCAGTGAACAGGGGGTCGGCACAGATACGCAGTATTTT
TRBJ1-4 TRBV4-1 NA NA CATGVTTNEKLFF TGCGCCACAGGGGTTACAACTAATGAAAAACTGTTTTTT
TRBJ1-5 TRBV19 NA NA CASSILTRGNNQPQHF TGTGCCAGTAGTATACTAACCAGGGGTAACAATCAGCCCCAGCATTTT
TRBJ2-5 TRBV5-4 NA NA CASSWGRQVRSQETQYF TGTGCCAGCAGCTGGGGTCGACAGGTCAGGTCTCAAGAGACCCAGTACTTC
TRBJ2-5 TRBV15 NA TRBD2 CATSRDPGSGGAGETQYF TGTGCCACCAGCAGAGATCCGGGTAGCGGGGGGGCCGGTGAGACCCAGTACTTC